This T cell receptor beta chain was sequenced during a study of blood T cell repertoires in COVID-19. The method was immunoSEQ multiplex PCR; TCRdb's version includes in-frame clones alone and lacks a portion of them. Of about 68,000 clones in the sample, roughly nine tenths were seen once. There are 17 residues in the CDR3. Per the germline V gene, CDR1 is SGHNT and CDR2 is YENEEA. V was shortened by 5 bases and J by 2 bases, with 19 bases between the two germline ends. This clonotype originated in a woman aged 45-59 years with COVID-19, enrolled during active disease. The specimen was peripheral blood. This chain uses TRBV11-3 with TRBJ1-5; a weak D match, TRBD1 (5 bases). The CDR3 DNA is TGTGCCAGCAGCGCACCCCCTCCCGGCAGGGGCAATCAGCCCCAGCATTTT. Its protein product is CASSAPPPGRGNQPQHF.